Listed here are 3 T cell receptor beta chains from one sample, sequenced in a study of blood T cell repertoires in COVID-19. This table comes from immunoSEQ multiplex PCR, and its TCRdb copy is limited to in-frame clones, with some not included. The data contain a few hundred thousand clones, about 90% of them singletons. The sequencing input was peripheral blood. Source of these receptors: a man in his late teens or twenties who had recovered from COVID-19.

The genes are TRBV29-1 and TRBJ2-1; D might be TRBD2 (5 bases). This CDR3 spans 12 amino acids. The germline CDR1 and CDR2 sequences are SQVTM and ANQGSEA. V lost 3 bases and J lost 6, with 9 bases in between. Written as DNA, the CDR3 is TGCAGCGTTGAGCTAGCTCGCAATGAGCAGTTCTTC. The encoded protein is CSVELARNEQFF.

The V call is TRBV29-1, the J call TRBJ1-2; D ambiguous. CDR1 is SQVTM, CDR2 ANQGSEA, per germline. This CDR3 has 12 residues. Trimming removed 0 bases from V and 7 bases from J, with 9 bases in between. This CDR3 is CSVEDRLAGYTF. The CDR3 nucleotides are TGCAGCGTTGAAGATCGACTGGCTGGCTACACCTTC.

The V gene is TRBV9, the J gene TRBJ1-3; TRBD1 matches 8 bases. Trimming took 3 bases from V and 2 from J; bases not matched to a gene: 13. Germline V CDR1 and CDR2: SGDLS, YYNGEE. CDR3 length: 18 amino acids. CDR3 protein: CASSEKAGQAKTGNTIYF. The CDR3 DNA sequence: TGTGCCAGCAGCGAGAAGGCGGGACAGGCAAAAACTGGAAACACCATATATTTT.